Sequencing of this TCR beta chain was carried out in a study of shared clonotypes between healthy human individuals. CD45RO-negative, CCR7-positively selected cells formed the naive CD8 fraction, excluding terminally differentiated effector memory CD45RA+ cells. Each sample came from a Caucasian adult donor living in Nashville, Tennessee. Assay used: immunoSEQ multiplex PCR; TCRdb lists only in-frame clones, some missing. Among 550,000 to 750,000 clones listed, roughly 95% were seen once. This CDR3 is 15 amino acids long. Germline V gene lookup returns CDR1 SEHNR and CDR2 FQNEAQ (reference sequence). V was pared by 5 bases and J by 4 bases, with 9 bases of the junction left unmatched. Whole-study findings and limits: Clonotypes which were not shared had lower generation probabilities than clonotypes that all four donors shared. When naive CD4 clonotypes were compared across several donors, 4% to 6.5% were shared. Relative to memory subsets, naive subsets generally showed larger estimated richness.

This clone was observed once. The target antigen is unknown. The TCR comes from a woman in her twenties or thirties in good health. The chain combines TRBV7-9 with TRBJ1-2; 8 positions agree with TRBD1. The sample consisted of naive CD8+ T cells sorted from blood. Here the CDR3 reads CASSPPDRVSYGYTF. DNA of the CDR3: TGTGCCAGCAGCCCACCGGACAGGGTTAGCTATGGCTACACCTTC. Full variable domain (rest looked up from reference TRBV7-9 and TRBJ1-2): DTGVSQNPRHKITKRGQNVTFRCDPISEHNRLYWYRQTLGQGPEFLTYFQNEAQLEKSRLLSDRFSAERPKGSFSTLEIQRTEQGDSAMYLCASSPPDRVSYGYTFGSGTRLTVV.